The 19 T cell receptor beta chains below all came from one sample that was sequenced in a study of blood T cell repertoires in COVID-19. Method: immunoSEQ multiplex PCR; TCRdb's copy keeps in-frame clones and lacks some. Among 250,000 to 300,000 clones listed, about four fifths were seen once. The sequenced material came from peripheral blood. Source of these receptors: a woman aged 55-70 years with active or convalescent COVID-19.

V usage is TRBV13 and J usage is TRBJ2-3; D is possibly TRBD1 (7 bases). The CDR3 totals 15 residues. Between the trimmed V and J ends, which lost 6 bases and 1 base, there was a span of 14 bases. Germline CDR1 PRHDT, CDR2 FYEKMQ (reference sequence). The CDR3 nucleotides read TGTGCCAGCAGTCAGGGGGGCCCGGGCACAGATACGCAGTATTTT. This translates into CASSQGGPGTDTQYF.

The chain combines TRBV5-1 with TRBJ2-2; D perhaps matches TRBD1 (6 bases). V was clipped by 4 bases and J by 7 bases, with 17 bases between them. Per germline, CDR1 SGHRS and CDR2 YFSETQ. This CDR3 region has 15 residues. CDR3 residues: CASSSSQGIGGELFF. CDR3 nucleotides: TGCGCCAGCAGCAGCTCACAGGGAATTGGCGGGGAGCTGTTTTTT. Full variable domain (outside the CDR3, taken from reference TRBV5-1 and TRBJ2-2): KAGVTQTPRYLIKTRGQQVTLSCSPISGHRSVSWYQQTPGQGLQFLFEYFSETQRNKGNFPGRFSGRQFSNSRSEMNVSTLELGDSALYLCASSSSQGIGGELFFGEGSRLTVL.

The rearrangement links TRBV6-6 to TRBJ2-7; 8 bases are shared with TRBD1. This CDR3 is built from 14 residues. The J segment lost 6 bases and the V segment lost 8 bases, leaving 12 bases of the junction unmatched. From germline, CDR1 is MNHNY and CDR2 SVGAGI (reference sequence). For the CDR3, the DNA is TGTGCCAGCGTCATTATCCAGGGGGCCCCCGAGCAGTACTTC. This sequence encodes CASVIIQGAPEQYF.

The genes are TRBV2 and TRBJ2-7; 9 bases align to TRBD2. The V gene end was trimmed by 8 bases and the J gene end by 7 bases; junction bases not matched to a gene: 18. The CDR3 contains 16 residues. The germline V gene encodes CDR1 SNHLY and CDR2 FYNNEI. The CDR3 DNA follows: TGTGCCAGCTATACAGGGCCTCTAGCGGGGCCTACGGAGCAGTACTTC. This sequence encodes CASYTGPLAGPTEQYF.

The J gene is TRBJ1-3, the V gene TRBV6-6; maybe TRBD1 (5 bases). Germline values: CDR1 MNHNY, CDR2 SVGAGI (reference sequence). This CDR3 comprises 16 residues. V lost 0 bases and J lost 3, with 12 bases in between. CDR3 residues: CASSYSPGLDGNTIYF. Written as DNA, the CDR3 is TGTGCCAGCAGTTACTCGCCAGGGTTAGATGGAAACACCATATATTTT.

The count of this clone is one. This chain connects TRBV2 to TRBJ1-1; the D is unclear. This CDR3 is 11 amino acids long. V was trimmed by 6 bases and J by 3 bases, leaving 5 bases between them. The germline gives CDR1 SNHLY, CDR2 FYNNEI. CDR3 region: CASRRDTEAFF. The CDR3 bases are TGTGCCAGCAGAAGAGACACTGAAGCTTTCTTT.

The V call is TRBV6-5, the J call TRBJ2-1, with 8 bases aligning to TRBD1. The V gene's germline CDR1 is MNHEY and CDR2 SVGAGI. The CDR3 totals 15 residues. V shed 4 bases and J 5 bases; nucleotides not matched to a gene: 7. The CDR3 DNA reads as TGTGCCAGCAGTTGGGGACAGGACACGAACAATGAGCAGTTCTTC. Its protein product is CASSWGQDTNNEQFF.

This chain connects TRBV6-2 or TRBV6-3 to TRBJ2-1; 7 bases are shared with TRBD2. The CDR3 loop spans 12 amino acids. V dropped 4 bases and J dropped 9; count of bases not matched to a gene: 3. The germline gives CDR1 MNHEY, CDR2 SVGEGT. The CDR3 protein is CASSFGGVEQFF. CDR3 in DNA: TGTGCCAGCAGTTTTGGGGGGGTTGAGCAGTTCTTC.

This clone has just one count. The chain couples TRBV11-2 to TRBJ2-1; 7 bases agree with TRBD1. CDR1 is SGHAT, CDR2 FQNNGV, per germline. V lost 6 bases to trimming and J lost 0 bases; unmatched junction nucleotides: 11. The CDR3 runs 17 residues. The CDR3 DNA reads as TGTGCCAGCAGGTCGTGGGGACAGATATACTCCTACAATGAGCAGTTCTTC. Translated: CASRSWGQIYSYNEQFF.

As DNA, the CDR3 is TGTGCCAGTAGTATGAGCTGGGGACAGGTTATCTATGGCTACACCTTC. Its protein product is CASSMSWGQVIYGYTF. V is TRBV19 and J is TRBJ1-2; TRBD1 matches at 8 bases. CDR3 size: 16 residues. With 3 bases clipped from V and 4 bases from J, the junction kept 10 bases outside the gene matches. Germline loops: CDR1 LNHDA, CDR2 SQIVND (reference sequence).

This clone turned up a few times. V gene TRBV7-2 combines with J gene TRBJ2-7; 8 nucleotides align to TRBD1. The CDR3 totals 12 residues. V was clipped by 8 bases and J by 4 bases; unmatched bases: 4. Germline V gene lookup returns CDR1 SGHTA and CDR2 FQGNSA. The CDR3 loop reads CASAGQVYEQYF. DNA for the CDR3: TGTGCCAGCGCGGGACAGGTTTACGAGCAGTACTTC. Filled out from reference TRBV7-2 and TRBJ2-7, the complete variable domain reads GAGVSQSPSNKVTEKGKDVELRCDPISGHTALYWYRQSLGQGLEFLIYFQGNSAPDKSGLPSDRFSAERTGGSVSTLTIQRTQQEDSAVYLCASAGQVYEQYFGPGTRLTVT.

The DNA for the CDR3 is TGTGCCAGTAGTACGCAGAGGACAGGGGGTTCGATGACCCAGCATTTT. Translating gives CASSTQRTGGSMTQHF. The V and J genes are TRBV19 and TRBJ1-5; TRBD1 matches 10 bases. There are 16 residues in the CDR3. CDR1 LNHDA and CDR2 SQIVND come from the germline V gene (reference sequence). The ends lost 4 bases at V and 11 bases at J; junction bases unmatched: 14.

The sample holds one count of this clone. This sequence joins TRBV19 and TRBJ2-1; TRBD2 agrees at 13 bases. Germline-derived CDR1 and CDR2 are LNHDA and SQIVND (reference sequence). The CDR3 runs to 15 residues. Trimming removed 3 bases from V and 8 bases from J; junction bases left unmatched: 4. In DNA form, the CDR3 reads TGTGCCAGTAGTATTGAACTAGCGGGGGGGGATGAGCAGTTCTTC. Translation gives CASSIELAGGDEQFF.

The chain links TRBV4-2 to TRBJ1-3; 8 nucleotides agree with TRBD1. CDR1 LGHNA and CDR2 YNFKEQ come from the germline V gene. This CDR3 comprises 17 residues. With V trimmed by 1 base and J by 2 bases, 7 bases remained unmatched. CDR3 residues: CASSQVPSGQAGNTIYF. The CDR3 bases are TGTGCCAGCAGCCAAGTCCCCTCGGGACAGGCTGGAAACACCATATATTTT.

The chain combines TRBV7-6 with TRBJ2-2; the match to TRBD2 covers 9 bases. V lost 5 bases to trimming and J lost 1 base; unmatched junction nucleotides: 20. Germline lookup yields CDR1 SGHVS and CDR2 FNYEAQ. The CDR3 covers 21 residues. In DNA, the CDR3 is TGTGCCAGCAGCGACTTTGAGGAGACTAGCGGAGTCCCTTGGAACACCGGGGAGCTGTTTTTT. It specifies CASSDFEETSGVPWNTGELFF.

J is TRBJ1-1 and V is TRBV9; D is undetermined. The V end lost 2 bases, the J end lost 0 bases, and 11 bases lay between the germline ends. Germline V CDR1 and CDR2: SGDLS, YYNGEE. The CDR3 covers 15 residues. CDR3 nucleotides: TGTGCCAGCAGCGTGGGAGGACTGATGAACACTGAAGCTTTCTTT. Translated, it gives CASSVGGLMNTEAFF.

CDR3 protein: CASSSSEGGIYGYTF. In DNA, the CDR3 is TGTGCCAGCAGCTCTTCTGAGGGAGGGATCTATGGCTACACCTTC. The V call is TRBV28, the J call TRBJ1-2; D is ambiguous. Trimming shortened V by 6 bases and J by 4 bases, and 18 bases separated the two germline ends. CDR1 and CDR2 from the germline V gene are MDHEN and SYDVKM. This CDR3 contains 15 residues.

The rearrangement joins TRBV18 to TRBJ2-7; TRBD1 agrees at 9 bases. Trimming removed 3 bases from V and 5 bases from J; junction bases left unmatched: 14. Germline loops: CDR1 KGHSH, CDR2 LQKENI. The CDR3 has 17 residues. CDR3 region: CASSPLLSGQGFDEQYF. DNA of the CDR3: TGTGCCAGCTCACCTCTACTTTCAGGACAGGGGTTCGACGAGCAGTACTTC.

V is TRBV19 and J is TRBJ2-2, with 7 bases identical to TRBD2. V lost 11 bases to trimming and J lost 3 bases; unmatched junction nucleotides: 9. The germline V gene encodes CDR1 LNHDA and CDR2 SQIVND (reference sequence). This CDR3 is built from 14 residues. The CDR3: CASRAGGDTGELFF. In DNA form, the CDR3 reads TGTGCCTCAAGAGCTGGGGGGGACACCGGGGAGCTGTTTTTT.